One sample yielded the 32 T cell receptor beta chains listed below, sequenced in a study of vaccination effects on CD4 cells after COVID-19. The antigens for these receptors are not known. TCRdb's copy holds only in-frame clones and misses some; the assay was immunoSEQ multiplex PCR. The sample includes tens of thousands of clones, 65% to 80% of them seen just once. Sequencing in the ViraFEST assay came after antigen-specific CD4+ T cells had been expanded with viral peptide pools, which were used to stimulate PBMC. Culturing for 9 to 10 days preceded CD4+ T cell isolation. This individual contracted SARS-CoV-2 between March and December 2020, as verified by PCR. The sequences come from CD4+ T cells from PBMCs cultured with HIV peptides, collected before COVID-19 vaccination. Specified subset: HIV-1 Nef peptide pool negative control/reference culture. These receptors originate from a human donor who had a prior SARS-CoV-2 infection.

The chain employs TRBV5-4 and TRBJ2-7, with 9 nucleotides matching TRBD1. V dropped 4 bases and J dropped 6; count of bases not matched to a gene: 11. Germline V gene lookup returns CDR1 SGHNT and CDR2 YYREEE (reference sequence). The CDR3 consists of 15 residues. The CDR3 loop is CASSVTGTGNGEQYF. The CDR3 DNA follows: TGTGCCAGCAGCGTTACCGGGACAGGGAACGGCGAGCAGTACTTC.

CDR3 DNA: TGTGCTAGTGGTTTGGAAGAGGACCAGCCCCAGCATTTT. This gives the protein CASGLEEDQPQHF. The rearrangement uses TRBV12-5 and TRBJ1-5; D gene ambiguous. This CDR3 is built from 13 residues. V lost 1 base and J lost 7, with 8 bases in between. Looked up from germline, CDR1 is LGHNT and CDR2 is FRNRAP.

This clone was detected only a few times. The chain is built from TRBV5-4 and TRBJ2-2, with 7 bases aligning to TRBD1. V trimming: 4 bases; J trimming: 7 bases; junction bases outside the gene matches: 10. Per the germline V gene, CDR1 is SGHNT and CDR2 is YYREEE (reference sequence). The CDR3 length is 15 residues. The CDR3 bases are TGTGCCAGCAGCCGTCTCGGACAGGACGGCGGGGAGCTGTTTTTT. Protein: CASSRLGQDGGELFF. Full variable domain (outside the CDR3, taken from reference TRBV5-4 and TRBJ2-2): ETGVTQSPTHLIKTRGQQVTLRCSSQSGHNTVSWYQQALGQGPQFIFQYYREEENGRGNFPPRFSGLQFPNYSSELNVNALELDDSALYLCASSRLGQDGGELFFGEGSRLTVL.

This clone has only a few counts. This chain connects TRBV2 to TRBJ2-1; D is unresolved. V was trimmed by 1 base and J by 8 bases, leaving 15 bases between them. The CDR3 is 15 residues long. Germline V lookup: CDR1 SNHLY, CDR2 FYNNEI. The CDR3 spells CASSEEVWAPDEQFF. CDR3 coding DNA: TGTGCCAGCAGTGAAGAAGTTTGGGCCCCCGATGAGCAGTTCTTC. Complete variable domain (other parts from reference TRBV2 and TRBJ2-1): EPEVTQTPSHQVTQMGQEVILRCVPISNHLYFYWYRQILGQKVEFLVSFYNNEISEKSEIFDDQFSVERPDGSNFTLKIRSTKLEDSAMYFCASSEEVWAPDEQFFGPGTRLTVL.

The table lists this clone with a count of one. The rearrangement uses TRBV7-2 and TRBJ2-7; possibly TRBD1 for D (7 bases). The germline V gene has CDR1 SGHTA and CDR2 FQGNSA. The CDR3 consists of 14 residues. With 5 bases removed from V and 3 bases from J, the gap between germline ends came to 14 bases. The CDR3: CASSTSGGGYEQYF. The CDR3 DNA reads TGTGCCAGCAGCACATCAGGGGGAGGCTACGAGCAGTACTTC.

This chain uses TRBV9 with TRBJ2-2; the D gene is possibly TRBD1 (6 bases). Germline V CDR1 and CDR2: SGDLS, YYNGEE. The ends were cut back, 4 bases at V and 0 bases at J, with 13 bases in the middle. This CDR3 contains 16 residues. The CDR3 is CASSSRTAANTGELFF. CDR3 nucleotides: TGTGCCAGCAGCTCGAGGACAGCCGCGAACACCGGGGAGCTGTTTTTT.

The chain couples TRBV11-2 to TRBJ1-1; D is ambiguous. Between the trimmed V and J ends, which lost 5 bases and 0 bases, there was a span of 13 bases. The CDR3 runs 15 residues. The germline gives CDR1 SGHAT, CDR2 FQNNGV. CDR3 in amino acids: CASSLRPQMNTEAFF. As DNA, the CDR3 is TGTGCCAGCAGCCTAAGGCCCCAGATGAACACTGAAGCTTTCTTT.

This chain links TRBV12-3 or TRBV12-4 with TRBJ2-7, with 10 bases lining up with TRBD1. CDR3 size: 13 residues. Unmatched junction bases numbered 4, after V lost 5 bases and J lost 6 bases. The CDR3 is CASSGDRGSEQYF. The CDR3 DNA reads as TGTGCCAGCAGTGGGGACAGGGGCAGCGAGCAGTACTTC.

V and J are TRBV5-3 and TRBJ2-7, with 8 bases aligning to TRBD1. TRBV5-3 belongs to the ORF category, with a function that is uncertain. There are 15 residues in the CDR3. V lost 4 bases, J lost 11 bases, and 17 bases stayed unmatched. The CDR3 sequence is CARSQPTGQGRREYF. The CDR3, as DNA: TGTGCCAGAAGCCAGCCAACAGGACAGGGTCGAAGAGAGTACTTC.

In DNA, the CDR3 is TGCGCCAGCAGCCGGGGACGTGCGGATACGCAGTATTTT. It yields the protein CASSRGRADTQYF. V is TRBV4-3 and J is TRBJ2-3; possibly TRBD1 or TRBD2 for D (5 bases each). This CDR3 region has 13 residues. Trimming left V 4 bases short and J 6 bases short, with 11 bases between. The germline CDR1 and CDR2 sequences are LGHNA and YSLEER.

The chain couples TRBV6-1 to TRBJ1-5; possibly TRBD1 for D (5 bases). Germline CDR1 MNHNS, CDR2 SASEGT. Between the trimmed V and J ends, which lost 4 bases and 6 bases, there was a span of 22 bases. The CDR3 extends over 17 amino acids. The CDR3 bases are TGTGCCAGCAGTGCGAGGGACTCCCCCGTGGGCGGTCAGCCCCAGCATTTT. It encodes CASSARDSPVGGQPQHF.

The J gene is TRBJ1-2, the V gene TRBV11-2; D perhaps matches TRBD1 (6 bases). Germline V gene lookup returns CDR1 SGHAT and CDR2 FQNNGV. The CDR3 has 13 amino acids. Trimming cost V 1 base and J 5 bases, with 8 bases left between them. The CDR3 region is CASSLGGAYGYTF. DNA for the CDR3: TGTGCCAGCAGCTTAGGGGGGGCGTATGGCTACACCTTC.

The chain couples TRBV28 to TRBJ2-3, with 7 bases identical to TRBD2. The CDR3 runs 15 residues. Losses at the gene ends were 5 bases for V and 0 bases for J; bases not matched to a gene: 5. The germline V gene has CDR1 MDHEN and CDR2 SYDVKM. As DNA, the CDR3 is TGTGCCAGCAGTCTAAGCGGGACTAGCACAGATACGCAGTATTTT. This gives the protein CASSLSGTSTDTQYF.

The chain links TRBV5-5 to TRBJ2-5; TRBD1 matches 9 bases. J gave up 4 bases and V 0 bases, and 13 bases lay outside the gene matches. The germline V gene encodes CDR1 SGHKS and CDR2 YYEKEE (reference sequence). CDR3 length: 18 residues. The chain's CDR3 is CASSLGGNTGGWGETQYF. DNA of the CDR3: TGTGCCAGCAGCTTGGGGGGGAATACAGGGGGCTGGGGAGAGACCCAGTACTTC.

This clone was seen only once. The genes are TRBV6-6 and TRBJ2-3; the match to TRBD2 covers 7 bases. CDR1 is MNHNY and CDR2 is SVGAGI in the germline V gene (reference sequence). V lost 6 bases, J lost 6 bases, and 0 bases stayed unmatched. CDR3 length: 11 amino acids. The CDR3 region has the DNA TGTGCCAGCAGCGGGAGGGATACGCAGTATTTT. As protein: CASSGRDTQYF.

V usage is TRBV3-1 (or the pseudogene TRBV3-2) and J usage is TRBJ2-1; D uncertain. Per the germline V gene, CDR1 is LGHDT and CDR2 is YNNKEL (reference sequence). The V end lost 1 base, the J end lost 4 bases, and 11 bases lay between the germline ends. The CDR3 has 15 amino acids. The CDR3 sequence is CASSQGVPRYNEQFF. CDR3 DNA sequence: TGTGCCAGCAGCCAAGGGGTTCCTAGATACAATGAGCAGTTCTTC.

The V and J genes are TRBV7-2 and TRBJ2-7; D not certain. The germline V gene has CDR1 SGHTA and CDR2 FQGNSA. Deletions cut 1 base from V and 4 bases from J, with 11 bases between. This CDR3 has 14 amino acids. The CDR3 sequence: CASSLGLVEYEQYF. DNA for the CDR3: TGTGCCAGCAGCTTAGGCCTGGTGGAATACGAGCAGTACTTC.

The CDR3, as DNA: TGTGCCAGCAGCGTGGGACTAGCGGGAGGTGGGGGAGATACGCAGTATTTT. This encodes CASSVGLAGGGGDTQYF. This rearrangement joins TRBV9 to TRBJ2-3; 15 nucleotides match TRBD2. V dropped 2 bases and J dropped 5; count of bases not matched to a gene: 6. There are 17 residues in the CDR3. The germline CDR1 and CDR2 sequences are SGDLS and YYNGEE.

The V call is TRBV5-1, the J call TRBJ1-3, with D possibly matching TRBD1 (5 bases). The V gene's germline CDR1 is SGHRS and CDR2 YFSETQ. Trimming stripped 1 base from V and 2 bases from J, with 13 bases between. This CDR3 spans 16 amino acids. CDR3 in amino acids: CASSLMGPSAGNTIYF. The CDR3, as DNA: TGCGCCAGCAGCTTGATGGGACCTAGCGCTGGAAACACCATATATTTT.

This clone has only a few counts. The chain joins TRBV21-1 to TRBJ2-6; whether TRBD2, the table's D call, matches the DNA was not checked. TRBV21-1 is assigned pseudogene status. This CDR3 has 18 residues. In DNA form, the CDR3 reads TGTGCCAGCAGATCAATTGGGGGGACGGGGTCTGGGGCCAACGTCCTGACTTTC. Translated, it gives CASRSIGGTGSGANVLTF.

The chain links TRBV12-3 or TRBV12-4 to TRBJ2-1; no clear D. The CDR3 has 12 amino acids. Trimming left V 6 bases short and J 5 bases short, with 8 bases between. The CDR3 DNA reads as TGTGCCAGCAGCCCAAGACACAATGAGCAGTTCTTC. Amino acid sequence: CASSPRHNEQFF.

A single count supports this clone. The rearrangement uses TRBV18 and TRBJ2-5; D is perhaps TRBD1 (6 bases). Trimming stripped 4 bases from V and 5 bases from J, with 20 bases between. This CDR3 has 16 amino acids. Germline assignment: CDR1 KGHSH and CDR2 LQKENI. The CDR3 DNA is TGTGCCAGCTCACTCGCCAGGGGCCCGTCGATTGAGACCCAGTACTTC. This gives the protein CASSLARGPSIETQYF.

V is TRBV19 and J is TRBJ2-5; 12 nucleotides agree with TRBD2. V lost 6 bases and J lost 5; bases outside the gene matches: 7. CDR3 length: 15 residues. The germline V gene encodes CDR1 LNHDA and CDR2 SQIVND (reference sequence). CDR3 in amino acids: CASSLTSGRRETQYF. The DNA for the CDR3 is TGTGCCAGTAGCCTAACTAGCGGGAGGCGCGAGACCCAGTACTTC.

CDR3 sequence: CASSVGGTAGKEAFF. The CDR3 DNA reads as TGTGCCAGCAGCGTAGGTGGGACAGCTGGAAAAGAAGCTTTCTTT. The chain links TRBV9 to TRBJ1-1; 7 nucleotides agree with TRBD1. The CDR3 length is 15 residues. Germline V lookup: CDR1 SGDLS, CDR2 YYNGEE. The V segment lost 0 bases and the J segment 8 bases; nucleotides outside the gene matches: 10. Based on the CDR3 plus reference TRBV9 and TRBJ1-1, the full variable domain is DSGVTQTPKHLITATGQRVTLRCSPRSGDLSVYWYQQSLDQGLQFLIQYYNGEERAKGNILERFSAQQFPDLHSELNLSSLELGDSALYFCASSVGGTAGKEAFFGQGTRLTVV.

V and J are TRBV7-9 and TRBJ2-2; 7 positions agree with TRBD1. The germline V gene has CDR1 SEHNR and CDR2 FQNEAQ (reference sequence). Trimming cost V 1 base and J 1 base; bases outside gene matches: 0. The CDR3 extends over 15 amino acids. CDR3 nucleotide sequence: TGTGCCAGCAGCTTAGGACAGGGGAACACCGGGGAGCTGTTTTTT. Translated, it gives CASSLGQGNTGELFF.

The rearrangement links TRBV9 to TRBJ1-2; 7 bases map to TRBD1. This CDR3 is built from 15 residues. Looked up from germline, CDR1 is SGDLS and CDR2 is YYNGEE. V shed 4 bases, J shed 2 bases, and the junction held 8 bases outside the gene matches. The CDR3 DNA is TGTGCCAGCAGCCCCGGGGACAGTCTGAACTATGGCTACACCTTC. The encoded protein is CASSPGDSLNYGYTF. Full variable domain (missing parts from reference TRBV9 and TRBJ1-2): DSGVTQTPKHLITATGQRVTLRCSPRSGDLSVYWYQQSLDQGLQFLIQYYNGEERAKGNILERFSAQQFPDLHSELNLSSLELGDSALYFCASSPGDSLNYGYTFGSGTRLTVV.

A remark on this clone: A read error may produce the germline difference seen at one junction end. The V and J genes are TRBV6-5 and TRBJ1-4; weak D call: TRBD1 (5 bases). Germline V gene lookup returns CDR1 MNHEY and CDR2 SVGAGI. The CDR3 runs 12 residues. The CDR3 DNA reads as TGTGCCAGCAATTACAGGTCTGAAAAACTGTTTTTT. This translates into CASNYRSEKLFF.

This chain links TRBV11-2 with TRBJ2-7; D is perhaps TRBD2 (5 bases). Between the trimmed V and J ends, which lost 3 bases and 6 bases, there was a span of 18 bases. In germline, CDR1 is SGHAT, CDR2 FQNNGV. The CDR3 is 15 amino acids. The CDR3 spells CASSLSPERAREQYF. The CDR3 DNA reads TGTGCCAGCAGCTTGTCTCCCGAGAGGGCCCGCGAGCAGTACTTC. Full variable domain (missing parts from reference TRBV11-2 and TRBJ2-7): EAGVAQSPRYKIIEKRQSVAFWCNPISGHATLYWYQQILGQGPKLLIQFQNNGVVDDSQLPKDRFSAERLKGVDSTLKIQPAKLEDSAVYLCASSLSPERAREQYFGPGTRLTVT.

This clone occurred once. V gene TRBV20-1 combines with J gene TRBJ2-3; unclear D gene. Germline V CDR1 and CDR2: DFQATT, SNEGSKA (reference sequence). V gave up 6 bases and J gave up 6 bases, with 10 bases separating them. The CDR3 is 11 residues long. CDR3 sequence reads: CSASSGDTQYF. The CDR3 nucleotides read TGCAGTGCAAGCTCTGGTGATACGCAGTATTTT.

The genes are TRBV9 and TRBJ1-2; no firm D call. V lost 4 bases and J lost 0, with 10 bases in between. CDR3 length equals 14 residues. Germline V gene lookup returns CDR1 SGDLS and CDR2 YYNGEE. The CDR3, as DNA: TGTGCCAGCAGCCCTCAGACACCTAACTATGGCTACACCTTC. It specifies CASSPQTPNYGYTF.

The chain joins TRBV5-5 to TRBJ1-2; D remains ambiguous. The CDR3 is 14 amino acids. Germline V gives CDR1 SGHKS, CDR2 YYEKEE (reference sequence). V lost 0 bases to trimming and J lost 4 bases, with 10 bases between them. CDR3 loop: CASSLGYGTYGYTF. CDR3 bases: TGTGCCAGCAGCTTGGGGTATGGAACCTATGGCTACACCTTC.

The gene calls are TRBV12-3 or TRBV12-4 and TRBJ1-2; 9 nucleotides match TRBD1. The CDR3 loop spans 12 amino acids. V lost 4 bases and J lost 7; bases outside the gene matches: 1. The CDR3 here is CASSWTGVGYTF. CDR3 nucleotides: TGTGCCAGCAGTTGGACAGGGGTTGGCTACACCTTC.